This T cell receptor beta chain was profiled in a study of blood T cell repertoires in COVID-19. About the study: Samples came from the United States, Italy and Spain, spanning acute and convalescent COVID-19.

The table came from immunoSEQ multiplex PCR; TCRdb's copy has only in-frame clones and leaves some out. The table shows 300,000 or so clones, with around 86% occurring only once. This clone appeared a few times. The V gene end was trimmed by 4 bases and the J gene end by 2 bases; junction bases not matched to a gene: 5. The CDR3 consists of 15 residues. Germline CDR1 is MNHEY and CDR2 is SMNVEV (reference sequence). The rearrangement links TRBV27 to TRBJ2-1; TRBD1 matches 7 bases. The origin of this receptor is a man between 50 and 59 years old with active or convalescent COVID-19. Sequenced input: peripheral blood. The CDR3 DNA sequence: TGTGCCAGCAGTTACTACAGGGGCCCCTACAATGAGCAGTTCTTC. Amino acids: CASSYYRGPYNEQFF.